These 28 T cell receptor beta chains share one sample of origin, sequenced in a study of response to subunit inactivated influenza vaccine. TCRdb independently ran MiXCR on the RT-PCR reads; one entry per CDR3 protein. The sample yields around 520,000 distinct CDR3 sequences, 25% seen once. This specimen was CD4+ T cells sorted from PBMCs, taken roughly 5 days after vaccination. These receptors were collected from a man aged 45-65 years who received an inactivated influenza vaccine.

This chain joins TRBV15 and TRBJ2-3, with TRBD1 matching over 8 bases. This CDR3 spans 15 amino acids. The V gene's germline CDR1 is LNHNV and CDR2 YYDKDF (reference sequence). V dropped 3 bases and J dropped 2; count of bases not matched to a gene: 4. The CDR3 DNA reads as TGTGCCACCAGCAGGGACAGGGAATACACAGATACGCAGTATTTT. It yields the protein CATSRDREYTDTQYF.

This clonotype was detected only a few times. The V gene is TRBV24-1, the J gene TRBJ2-5; 9 nucleotides align to TRBD1. Germline loops: CDR1 KGHDR, CDR2 SFDVKD. The CDR3 covers 17 residues. V was clipped by 6 bases and J by 4 bases; unmatched bases: 14. The DNA of the CDR3 is TGTGCCACCAGTCCACGCCCGGGACAGGGTGAGGCAGAGACCCAGTACTTC. This gives the protein CATSPRPGQGEAETQYF.

This clonotype was observed a few times. The rearrangement joins TRBV12-3 or TRBV12-4 to TRBJ2-1; 7 bases match TRBD1. There are 16 residues in the CDR3. J was trimmed by 0 bases and V by 5 bases; bases with no gene match: 7. The DNA for the CDR3 is TGTGCCAGCAGTATCAGGGGGTTTGGCTCCTACAATGAGCAGTTCTTC. It translates to CASSIRGFGSYNEQFF.

This clonotype was observed a few times. The chain joins TRBV12-3 or TRBV12-4 to TRBJ1-1, with D possibly being TRBD1 (6 bases). This CDR3 spans 20 amino acids. The germline V and J ends were trimmed by 3 bases and 0 bases, with 26 bases remaining between them. The CDR3 DNA reads TGTGCCAGCAGTTTGTCTTTTTTTGGAGGGGAGGGGGGGGTGAACACTGAAGCTTTCTTT. Translating gives CASSLSFFGGEGGVNTEAFF.

The rearrangement links TRBV4-1 to TRBJ1-1; D ambiguous. The CDR3 consists of 13 residues. Trimming left V 1 base short and J 13 bases short, with 16 bases between. Germline assignment: CDR1 MGHRA and CDR2 YSYEKL. The chain's CDR3 is CASSQGSLLENFF. CDR3 DNA: TGCGCCAGCAGCCAAGGGAGCCTTCTCGAAAATTTCTTT.

This clonotype was seen a few times. The rearrangement uses TRBV20-1 and TRBJ2-1; D might be TRBD2 (5 bases). The V end was cut by 6 bases, the J end by 4 bases, with 16 bases between. The CDR3 is made up of 14 amino acids. Germline loops: CDR1 DFQATT, CDR2 SNEGSKA (reference sequence). In DNA form, the CDR3 reads TGCAGTGCATCCTCCCCAGCGGATTACAATGAGCAGTTCTTC. Its translation: CSASSPADYNEQFF.

This clonotype was recorded a few times. V usage is TRBV6-1 and J usage is TRBJ1-3; 9 nucleotides align to TRBD1. The CDR3 contains 17 residues. V shed 6 bases, J shed 0 bases, and the junction held 9 bases outside the gene matches. CDR1 and CDR2 (germline): MNHNS, SASEGT. The CDR3 protein is CASRDRGHQSSGNTIYF. Written as DNA, the CDR3 is TGTGCCAGCAGGGACAGGGGCCATCAAAGCTCTGGAAACACCATATATTTT.

This clonotype showed up just a few times. V is TRBV3-1 and J is TRBJ2-5; D perhaps matches TRBD2 (6 bases). The CDR3 consists of 16 residues. Trimming took 0 bases from V and 7 from J, leaving 18 bases between them. Germline V CDR1 and CDR2: LGHDT, YNNKEL (reference sequence). Written as DNA, the CDR3 is TGTGCCAGCAGCCAAGAGCCCTCCGGCCACGGGGGGACCCAGTACTTC. It encodes CASSQEPSGHGGTQYF.

This clonotype occurred a few times. The chain recombines TRBV29-1 with TRBJ1-4; D may be TRBD1 (6 bases). With 4 bases removed from V and 5 bases from J, the gap between germline ends came to 17 bases. The CDR3 has 15 amino acids. Per germline, CDR1 SQVTM and CDR2 ANQGSEA. The CDR3 loop reads CSVGATGRANEKLFF. The CDR3 DNA sequence: TGCAGCGTTGGTGCTACAGGGCGCGCCAATGAAAAACTGTTTTTT.

The CDR3 DNA reads TGTGCCAGCAGCTGGGTAAGTTCAGCCCATGAGCAGTTCTTC. Translation: CASSWVSSAHEQFF. The genes are TRBV7-2 and TRBJ2-1; D is uncertain. Germline V gives CDR1 SGHTA, CDR2 FQGNSA. Trimming removed 4 bases at V and 8 bases at J, with 15 bases between. The CDR3 consists of 14 residues.

This clonotype was observed a handful of times. The chain joins TRBV5-1 to TRBJ2-3, with 8 bases that match TRBD1. The CDR3 contains 15 residues. V shed 4 bases and J 6 bases; nucleotides not matched to a gene: 10. Germline CDR1 is SGHRS and CDR2 is YFSETQ. The CDR3 bases are TGCGCCAGCAGCGACCGTGGACAGGGTCCGGATACGCAGTATTTT. It yields the protein CASSDRGQGPDTQYF.

This clonotype was picked up a small number of times. The genes are TRBV10-3 and TRBJ2-5, with 7 bases that match TRBD2. Trimming at V came to 3 bases and at J to 4 bases, leaving 8 bases not matched to a gene. The CDR3 length is 15 residues. Germline CDR1 reads ENHRY; CDR2 reads SYGVKD. The CDR3 bases are TGTGCCATCAGTGACGGGATAATAGCGGGAGAGACCCAGTACTTC. It yields the protein CAISDGIIAGETQYF.

This clonotype was observed a few times. The V and J genes are TRBV7-3 and TRBJ1-1; 8 bases line up with TRBD1. The trim removed 5 bases at V and 9 bases at J, leaving 5 bases unmatched. Germline values: CDR1 SGHTA, CDR2 FQGTGA. The CDR3 runs 12 residues. The CDR3 region has the DNA TGTGCCAGCAGCCAACCAGGGGGCAAAGCTTTCTTT. It specifies CASSQPGGKAFF.

The chain joins TRBV10-3 to TRBJ2-6; 7 nucleotides agree with TRBD1. Germline trimming cut 4 bases from V and 1 base from J; bases unmatched to any gene: 10. Germline values: CDR1 ENHRY, CDR2 SYGVKD. This CDR3 has 18 residues. The CDR3 loop reads CAISVDWTGASGANVLTF. The CDR3 bases are TGTGCCATCAGTGTGGATTGGACAGGCGCTTCTGGGGCCAACGTCCTGACTTTC.

With regard to this clonotype: A single base separates this from a much larger clone, so it may be a read error. V is TRBV15 and J is TRBJ2-1, with D possibly matching TRBD1 (5 bases). CDR3 length: 12 amino acids. Germline lookup yields CDR1 LNHNV and CDR2 YYDKDF (reference sequence). This CDR3 reads CVTSRDLGAQFF. In DNA form, the CDR3 reads TGTGTCACCAGCAGAGATTTAGGGGCGCAGTTCTTC.

This clonotype was counted between two and nine times. This chain connects TRBV4-3 to TRBJ2-3; 9 bases are shared with TRBD1. V lost 1 base and J lost 6; bases outside the gene matches: 5. The CDR3 runs to 15 residues. CDR1 is LGHNA, CDR2 YSLEER, per germline. CDR3 protein: CASSQGTGALDTQYF. The CDR3 DNA follows: TGCGCCAGCAGCCAAGGGACAGGGGCTTTGGATACGCAGTATTTT.

The genes are TRBV7-9 and TRBJ1-1; possible D gene TRBD1, 5 bases. Germline CDR1 and CDR2: SEHNR and FQNEAQ (reference sequence). Trimming left V 1 base short and J 10 bases short, with 19 bases between. The CDR3 extends over 15 amino acids. The CDR3 loop reads CASSLENSGTGGAFF. The CDR3 DNA follows: TGTGCCAGCAGCTTAGAAAACTCCGGGACTGGTGGAGCTTTCTTT.

This clonotype appeared a few times. The chain couples TRBV5-1 to TRBJ1-6; 8 nucleotides line up with TRBD1. Germline CDR1 SGHRS, CDR2 YFSETQ. The CDR3 contains 14 residues. V gave up 4 bases and J gave up 7 bases; unmatched junction bases: 4. Here the CDR3 reads CASSNRQGNSPLHF. In DNA, the CDR3 is TGCGCCAGCAGCAACCGACAGGGGAATTCACCCCTCCACTTT.

This clonotype was picked up a small number of times. The V call is TRBV7-3, the J call TRBJ2-5, with D possibly being TRBD1 or TRBD2 (6 bases each). Trimming stripped 5 bases from V and 7 bases from J, with 14 bases between. CDR3 length equals 13 residues. CDR1 is SGHTA and CDR2 is FQGTGA in the germline V gene. The CDR3 nucleotides are TGTGCCAGCAGCACTCAAAAGGGGGGGACCCAGTACTTC. Amino acids: CASSTQKGGTQYF.

This clonotype was detected a few times. This chain uses TRBV29-1 with TRBJ2-5; 7 bases line up with TRBD1. V shed 7 bases and J 4 bases; nucleotides not matched to a gene: 6. This CDR3 has 12 residues. The germline CDR1 and CDR2 sequences are SQVTM and ANQGSEA. Here the CDR3 reads CSATGIIETQYF. CDR3 sequence (DNA): TGCAGCGCGACAGGGATTATAGAGACCCAGTACTTC.

This chain uses TRBV5-4 with TRBJ2-5, with a tentative D call TRBD2 (6 bases). Trimming cost V 0 bases and J 6 bases, with 15 bases left between them. CDR1 is SGHNT and CDR2 is YYREEE in the germline V gene (reference sequence). The length of the CDR3 is 15 residues. The CDR3 DNA is TGTGCCAGCAGCTTGGGGCGATCTAGCGTGCAGACCCAGTACTTC. This sequence encodes CASSLGRSSVQTQYF.

This clonotype was picked up a small number of times. This chain joins TRBV12-3 or TRBV12-4 and TRBJ2-3, with TRBD1 identical over 9 bases. This CDR3 is built from 15 residues. With V trimmed by 10 bases and J by 3 bases, 11 bases remained unmatched. The CDR3 DNA reads TGTGCCACCAGATACAGGGGGCTGAGGACAGATACGCAGTATTTT. Translation: CATRYRGLRTDTQYF.

The chain is built from TRBV10-1 and TRBJ1-2; 7 positions match TRBD1. CDR1 is WNHNN and CDR2 is SYGVQD in the germline V gene (reference sequence). Germline trimming cut 7 bases from V and 4 bases from J; bases unmatched to any gene: 6. CDR3 length equals 13 residues. For the CDR3, the DNA is TGCGCCAGCAACCAGGGGGTCGGCTATGGCTACACCTTC. Translating gives CASNQGVGYGYTF.

This chain joins TRBV12-3 or TRBV12-4 and TRBJ2-7; D not resolved. The length of the CDR3 is 12 residues. V was pared by 3 bases and J by 4 bases, with 7 bases between. The CDR3 DNA is TGTGCCAGCAGTTTGATGAAGTACGAGCAGTACTTC. It translates to CASSLMKYEQYF.

The rearrangement uses TRBV11-2 and TRBJ2-7; TRBD1 might be the D (6 bases). Trimming removed 5 bases from V and 3 bases from J, with 14 bases in between. Germline V lookup: CDR1 SGHAT, CDR2 FQNNGV. This CDR3 contains 14 residues. The CDR3: CASSQWTEFYEQYF. CDR3 nucleotides: TGTGCCAGCAGCCAATGGACAGAGTTCTACGAGCAGTACTTC.

This clonotype was seen ten or more times. V gene TRBV28 combines with J gene TRBJ2-7, with D tentatively TRBD2 (6 bases). The ends were cut back, 7 bases at V and 4 bases at J, with 17 bases in the middle. The V gene's germline CDR1 is MDHEN and CDR2 SYDVKM. CDR3 length: 14 residues. The CDR3 protein is CASNVPGLSYEQYF. Written as DNA, the CDR3 is TGTGCCAGCAACGTACCGGGACTTTCATACGAGCAGTACTTC.

This clonotype has only a few counts. V is TRBV12-3 or TRBV12-4 and J is TRBJ1-5; 7 bases fit TRBD1. The CDR3 has 13 amino acids. The V gene end was trimmed by 4 bases and the J gene end by 5 bases; junction bases not matched to a gene: 2. The CDR3 is CASSSDRHQPQHF. CDR3 in DNA: TGTGCCAGCAGTTCGGACAGGCATCAGCCCCAGCATTTT.

This clonotype was seen a few times. The genes are TRBV10-3 and TRBJ2-1, with D perhaps given as TRBD1 or TRBD2 (6 bases each). Trimming removed 4 bases from V and 1 base from J, with 11 bases in between. Germline V lookup: CDR1 ENHRY, CDR2 SYGVKD. The CDR3 runs to 15 residues. CDR3 in DNA: TGTGCCATCAGTGGGGGGGCGCTTTCCTACAATGAGCAGTTCTTC. Amino acid sequence: CAISGGALSYNEQFF.